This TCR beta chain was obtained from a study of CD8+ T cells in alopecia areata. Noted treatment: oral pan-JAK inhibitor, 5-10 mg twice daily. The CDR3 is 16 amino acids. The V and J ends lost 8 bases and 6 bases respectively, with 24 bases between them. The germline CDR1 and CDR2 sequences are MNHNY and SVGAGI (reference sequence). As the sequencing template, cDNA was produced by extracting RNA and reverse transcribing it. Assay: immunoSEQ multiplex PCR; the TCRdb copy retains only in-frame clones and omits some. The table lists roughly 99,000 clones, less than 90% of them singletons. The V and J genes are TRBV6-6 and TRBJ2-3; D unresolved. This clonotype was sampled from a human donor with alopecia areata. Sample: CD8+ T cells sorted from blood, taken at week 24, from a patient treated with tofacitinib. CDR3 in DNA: TGTGCCAGCCTGGGTCCCGGAGAGTCAGGCCTTGATACGCAGTATTTT. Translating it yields CASLGPGESGLDTQYF.